Presented here are 17 T cell receptor beta chains from one specimen sequenced in a study of blood T cell repertoires in COVID-19. TCRdb's copy holds only in-frame clones and misses some; the assay was immunoSEQ multiplex PCR. The table records approximately 300,000 clones, roughly 89% of them present only once. Material: PBMCs or T cells enriched from blood (not recorded which). The receptors here all came from a woman aged 25 to 39 who had recovered from COVID-19.

V and J are TRBV5-1 and TRBJ2-7, with 9 bases fitting TRBD1. The CDR3 runs 14 residues. With 0 bases clipped from V and 6 bases from J, the junction kept 4 bases outside the gene matches. Germline CDR1 is SGHRS and CDR2 is YFSETQ. DNA of the CDR3: TGCGCCAGCAGCTTGGAAGGGACAGGGACCGAGCAGTACTTC. Translated: CASSLEGTGTEQYF. The full variable domain, in which reference TRBV5-1 and TRBJ2-7 provide the parts outside the CDR3, is KAGVTQTPRYLIKTRGQQVTLSCSPISGHRSVSWYQQTPGQGLQFLFEYFSETQRNKGNFPGRFSGRQFSNSRSEMNVSTLELGDSALYLCASSLEGTGTEQYFGPGTRLTVT.

The chain uses TRBV5-1 and TRBJ1-1; 7 bases are shared with TRBD1. J lost 1 base, V lost 4 bases, and 7 bases had no gene match. The CDR3 runs to 15 residues. Looked up from germline, CDR1 is SGHRS and CDR2 is YFSETQ. In DNA form, the CDR3 reads TGCGCCAGCAGCCCCAGGGGGGAAGGGAACACTGAAGCTTTCTTT. Its protein is CASSPRGEGNTEAFF. Full variable domain (missing parts from reference TRBV5-1 and TRBJ1-1): KAGVTQTPRYLIKTRGQQVTLSCSPISGHRSVSWYQQTPGQGLQFLFEYFSETQRNKGNFPGRFSGRQFSNSRSEMNVSTLELGDSALYLCASSPRGEGNTEAFFGQGTRLTVV.

The chain is built from TRBV5-6 and TRBJ2-1; a possible D gene is TRBD2 (5 bases). From germline, CDR1 is SGHDT and CDR2 YYEEEE. The V gene lost 4 bases and the J gene lost 4 bases, with 9 bases spanning the gap. The CDR3 extends over 13 amino acids. The CDR3 loop reads CASSGSGYNEQFF. The DNA of the CDR3 is TGTGCCAGCAGCGGGAGCGGATACAATGAGCAGTTCTTC. Supplemented by reference TRBV5-6 and TRBJ2-1, the full variable domain reads DAGVTQSPTHLIKTRGQQVTLRCSPKSGHDTVSWYQQALGQGPQFIFQYYEEEERQRGNFPDRFSGHQFPNYSSELNVNALLLGDSALYLCASSGSGYNEQFFGPGTRLTVL.

The rearrangement uses TRBV25-1 and TRBJ1-2; D call uncertain. Trimming stripped 2 bases from V and 4 bases from J, with 8 bases between. Per the germline V gene, CDR1 is MGHDK and CDR2 is SYGVNS. The length of the CDR3 is 13 residues. The CDR3 protein is CASSEGRGYGYTF. Here the CDR3 DNA reads TGTGCCAGCAGTGAAGGGAGAGGCTATGGCTACACCTTC.

The chain carries TRBV6-2 or TRBV6-3 and TRBJ1-2; no definite D call. CDR3 length: 18 amino acids. Germline V lookup: CDR1 MNHEY, CDR2 SVGEGT. V lost 0 bases, J lost 0 bases, and 17 bases lay in between. The CDR3 spells CASSYSTEGTEPNYGYTF. The CDR3 bases are TGTGCCAGCAGTTACTCAACGGAAGGAACAGAGCCTAACTATGGCTACACCTTC.

The chain recombines TRBV9 with TRBJ2-1; no firm D call. The CDR3 is made up of 13 amino acids. Germline lookup yields CDR1 SGDLS and CDR2 YYNGEE. The V end was cut by 3 bases, the J end by 2 bases, with 6 bases between. The CDR3 nucleotides are TGTGCCAGCAGCGGAGCGACCTACAATGAGCAGTTCTTC. Translating it yields CASSGATYNEQFF.

Concerning this clone itself: At one boundary the junction diverges from the germline segment, which might be a read error. This rearrangement joins TRBV6-5 to TRBJ2-1, with D possibly being TRBD1 (5 bases). The germline V gene encodes CDR1 MNHEY and CDR2 SVGAGI. The CDR3 length is 12 residues. The DNA of the CDR3 is TGTGCCAGCAGGGCACCTTCGACAGTTACGGTCTTC. Amino acids: CASRAPSTVTVF.

This clone was observed a single time. V and J are TRBV2 and TRBJ1-2; D is undetermined. With 4 bases removed from V and 3 bases from J, the gap between germline ends came to 6 bases. This CDR3 has 12 residues. CDR1 SNHLY and CDR2 FYNNEI come from the germline V gene. This chain's CDR3 is CASSGADYGYTF. Here the CDR3 DNA reads TGTGCCAGCAGTGGGGCAGACTATGGCTACACCTTC.

The chain recombines TRBV18 with TRBJ2-5; a possible D gene is TRBD2 (5 bases). Germline loops: CDR1 KGHSH, CDR2 LQKENI. There are 15 residues in the CDR3. The V gene lost 6 bases and the J gene lost 2 bases, with 16 bases spanning the gap. CDR3 residues: CASSPFEGSQETQYF. The CDR3 nucleotides read TGTGCCAGCTCCCCTTTTGAGGGATCGCAAGAGACCCAGTACTTC.

This clone was seen a handful of times. The rearrangement links TRBV16 to TRBJ1-1, with 7 bases that match TRBD1. Germline V gene sequence: CDR1 KGHSY, CDR2 FQNENV. V was clipped by 4 bases and J by 1 base; unmatched bases: 3. The CDR3 loop spans 14 amino acids. CDR3 coding DNA: TGTGCCAGCAGCCCGCGGACAGGGAACACTGAAGCTTTCTTT. Translated: CASSPRTGNTEAFF.

The chain joins TRBV30 to TRBJ1-1; D possibly corresponds to TRBD1 (6 bases). Trimming removed 5 bases from V and 1 base from J, with 11 bases in between. The CDR3 consists of 13 residues. CDR1 and CDR2 from the germline V gene are GTSNPN and SVGIG (reference sequence). The CDR3 DNA is TGTGCCTGGGTGGGGACAACGAACACTGAAGCTTTCTTT. Its translation is CAWVGTTNTEAFF.

This clone was picked up one time. The CDR3 nucleotides are TGTGCCAGCAGCGGACCTCACGGGACAAAAGAGACCCAGTACTTC. The encoded protein is CASSGPHGTKETQYF. The genes are TRBV5-4 and TRBJ2-5; possibly TRBD1 for D (6 bases). V lost 4 bases, J lost 3 bases, and 16 bases lay in between. The germline V gene encodes CDR1 SGHNT and CDR2 YYREEE (reference sequence). This CDR3 is built from 15 residues.

This clone appeared a few times. The rearrangement uses TRBV6-2 or TRBV6-3 and TRBJ2-1, with 7 bases that match TRBD2. V lost 2 bases to trimming and J lost 0 bases; unmatched junction nucleotides: 7. CDR1 and CDR2 (germline): MNHEY, SVGEGT. This CDR3 is built from 17 residues. The CDR3 here is CASSYNWGGSSYNEQFF. In nucleotides, the CDR3 is TGTGCCAGCAGTTACAATTGGGGCGGGAGCTCCTACAATGAGCAGTTCTTC.

The chain carries TRBV4-1 and TRBJ1-2, with TRBD1 as a possible D gene (5 bases). Germline V gene lookup returns CDR1 MGHRA and CDR2 YSYEKL. This CDR3 contains 13 residues. The V end lost 3 bases, the J end lost 5 bases, and 10 bases lay between the germline ends. CDR3 DNA sequence: TGCGCCAGCAGCCAGGAGACAGTTTATGGCTACACCTTC. Amino acids: CASSQETVYGYTF.

The V gene is TRBV6-5, the J gene TRBJ2-7; D unresolved. The germline gives CDR1 MNHEY, CDR2 SVGAGI. Trimming shortened V by 8 bases and J by 2 bases, and 19 bases separated the two germline ends. This CDR3 spans 15 amino acids. DNA of the CDR3: TGTGCCAGCGCAACCCCCAGACTCGGCGCCTACGAGCAGTACTTC. Translated: CASATPRLGAYEQYF.

The chain recombines TRBV9 with TRBJ1-5, with TRBD1 matching over 8 bases. Trimming at V came to 3 bases and at J to 1 base, leaving 3 bases not matched to a gene. In germline, CDR1 is SGDLS, CDR2 YYNGEE. CDR3 length: 15 amino acids. The CDR3 here is CASSDGQGSNQPQHF. In DNA, the CDR3 is TGTGCCAGCAGCGACGGACAGGGAAGCAATCAGCCCCAGCATTTT.

J is TRBJ1-6 and V is TRBV6-1; maybe TRBD1 (6 bases). The CDR3 runs to 15 residues. V lost 5 bases, J lost 5 bases, and 13 bases lay in between. Germline lookup yields CDR1 MNHNS and CDR2 SASEGT. CDR3 sequence reads: CASSSVQGNNSPLHF. DNA of the CDR3: TGTGCCAGCAGTTCCGTACAGGGTAATAATTCACCCCTCCACTTT.